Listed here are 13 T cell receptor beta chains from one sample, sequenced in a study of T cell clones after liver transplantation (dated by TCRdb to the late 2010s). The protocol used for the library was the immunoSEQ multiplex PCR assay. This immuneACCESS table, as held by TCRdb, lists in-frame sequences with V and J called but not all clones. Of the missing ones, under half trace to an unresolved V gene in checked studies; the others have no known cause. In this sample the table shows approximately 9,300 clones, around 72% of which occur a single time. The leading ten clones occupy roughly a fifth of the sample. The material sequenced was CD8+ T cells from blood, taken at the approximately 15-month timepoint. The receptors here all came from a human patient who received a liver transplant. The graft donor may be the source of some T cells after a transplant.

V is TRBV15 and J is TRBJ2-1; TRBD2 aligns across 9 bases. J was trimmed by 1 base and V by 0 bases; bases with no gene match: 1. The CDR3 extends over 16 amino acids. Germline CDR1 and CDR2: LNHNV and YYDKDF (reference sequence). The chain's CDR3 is CATSRDSGRSYNEQFF. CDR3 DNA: TGTGCCACCAGCAGAGATAGCGGGAGATCCTACAATGAGCAGTTCTTC.

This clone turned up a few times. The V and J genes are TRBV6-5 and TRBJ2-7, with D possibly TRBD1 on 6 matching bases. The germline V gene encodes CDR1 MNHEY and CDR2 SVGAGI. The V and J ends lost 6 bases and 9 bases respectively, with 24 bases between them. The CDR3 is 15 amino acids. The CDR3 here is CASSPSQGLGKGQYF. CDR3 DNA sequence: TGTGCCAGCAGCCCATCCCAGGGGTTAGGGAAGGGGCAGTACTTC.

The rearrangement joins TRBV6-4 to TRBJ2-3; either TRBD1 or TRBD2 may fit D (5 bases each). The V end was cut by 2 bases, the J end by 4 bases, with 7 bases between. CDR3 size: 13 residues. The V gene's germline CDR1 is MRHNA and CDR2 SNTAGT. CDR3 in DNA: TGTGCCAGCAGTGACGAGGGGTCAGATACGCAGTATTTT. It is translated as CASSDEGSDTQYF.

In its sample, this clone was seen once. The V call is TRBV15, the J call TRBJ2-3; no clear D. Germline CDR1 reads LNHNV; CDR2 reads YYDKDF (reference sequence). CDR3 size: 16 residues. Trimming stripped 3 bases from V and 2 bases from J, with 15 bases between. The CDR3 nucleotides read TGTGCCACCAGCAGTGAGGATGCCCTATTCACAGATACGCAGTATTTT. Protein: CATSSEDALFTDTQYF.

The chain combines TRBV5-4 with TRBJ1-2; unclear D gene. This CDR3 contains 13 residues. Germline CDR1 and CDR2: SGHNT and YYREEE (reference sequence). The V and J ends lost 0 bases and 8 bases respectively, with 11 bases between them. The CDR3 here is CASSLDNGSGYTF. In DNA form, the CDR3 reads TGTGCCAGCAGCTTGGATAACGGGTCGGGCTACACCTTC.

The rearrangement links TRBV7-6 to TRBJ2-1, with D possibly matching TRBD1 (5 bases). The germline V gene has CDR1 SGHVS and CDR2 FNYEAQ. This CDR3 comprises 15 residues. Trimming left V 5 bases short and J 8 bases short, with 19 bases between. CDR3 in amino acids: CASSAGLRTLDEQFF. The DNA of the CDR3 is TGTGCCAGCAGCGCAGGGCTGCGGACGTTAGATGAGCAGTTCTTC.

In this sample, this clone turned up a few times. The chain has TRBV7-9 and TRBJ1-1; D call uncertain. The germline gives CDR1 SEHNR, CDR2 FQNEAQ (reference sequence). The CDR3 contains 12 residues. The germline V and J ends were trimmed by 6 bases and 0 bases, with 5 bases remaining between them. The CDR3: CASRLMNTEAFF. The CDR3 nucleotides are TGTGCCAGCAGGCTCATGAACACTGAAGCTTTCTTT.

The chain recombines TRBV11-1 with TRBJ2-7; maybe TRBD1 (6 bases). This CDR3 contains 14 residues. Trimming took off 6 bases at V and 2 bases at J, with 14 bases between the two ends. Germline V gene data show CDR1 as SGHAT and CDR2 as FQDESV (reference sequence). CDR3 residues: CASSHRDNPYEQYF. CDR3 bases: TGTGCCAGCAGTCATCGGGACAACCCCTACGAGCAGTACTTC.

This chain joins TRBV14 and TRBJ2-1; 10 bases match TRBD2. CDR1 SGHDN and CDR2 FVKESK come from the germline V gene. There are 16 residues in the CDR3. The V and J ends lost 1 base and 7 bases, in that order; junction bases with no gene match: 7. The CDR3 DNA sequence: TGTGCCAGCAGCCAAGGGAGCGGGAGGGTAGGGAATGAGCAGTTCTTC. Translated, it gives CASSQGSGRVGNEQFF.

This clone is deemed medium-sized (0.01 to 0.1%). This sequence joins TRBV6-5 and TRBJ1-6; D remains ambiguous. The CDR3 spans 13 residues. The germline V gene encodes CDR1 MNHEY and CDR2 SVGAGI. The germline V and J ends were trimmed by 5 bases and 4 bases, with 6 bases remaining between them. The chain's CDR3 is CASSDPYNSPLHF. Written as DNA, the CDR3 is TGTGCCAGCAGTGACCCTTATAATTCACCCCTCCACTTT.

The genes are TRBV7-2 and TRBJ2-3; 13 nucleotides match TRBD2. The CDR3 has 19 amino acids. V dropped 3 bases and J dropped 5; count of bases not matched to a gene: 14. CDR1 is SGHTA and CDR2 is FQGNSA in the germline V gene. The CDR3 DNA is TGTGCCAGCAGCTTTGGCCAGGAAGGACTAGCGGGAGTTGGAGATACGCAGTATTTT. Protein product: CASSFGQEGLAGVGDTQYF.

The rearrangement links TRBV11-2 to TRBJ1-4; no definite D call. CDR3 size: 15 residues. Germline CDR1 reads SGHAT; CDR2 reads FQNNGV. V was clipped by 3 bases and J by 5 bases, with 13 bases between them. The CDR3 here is CASSLVPDGNEKLFF. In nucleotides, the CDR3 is TGTGCCAGCAGCTTGGTTCCGGACGGGAATGAAAAACTGTTTTTT.

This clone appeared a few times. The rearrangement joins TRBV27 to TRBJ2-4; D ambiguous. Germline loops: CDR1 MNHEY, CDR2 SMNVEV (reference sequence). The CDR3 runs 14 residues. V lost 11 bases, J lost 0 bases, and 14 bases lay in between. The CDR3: CASRASRAKNIQYF. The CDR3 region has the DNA TGTGCCTCAAGGGCATCCCGAGCCAAAAACATTCAGTACTTC.